The 27 T cell receptor beta chains below all came from one sample that was sequenced in a study of OX40 agonist ivuxolimab in advanced cancers. Assay used: immunoSEQ multiplex PCR; TCRdb lists only in-frame clones, some missing. The data contain 80,000 to 100,000 clones, about 90% of them singletons. The sample was CD4+ or CD8+ T cells sorted from blood, taken in a trial of the OX40 agonist ivuxolimab. These receptors were obtained from an adult with an advanced solid tumor such as melanoma, head and neck, liver or kidney cancer.

The V gene is TRBV5-5, the J gene TRBJ2-1; maybe TRBD1 (6 bases). In germline, CDR1 is SGHKS, CDR2 YYEKEE (reference sequence). V was clipped by 4 bases and J by 9 bases, with 20 bases between them. The CDR3 has 15 amino acids. The CDR3 sequence: CASSPSQQGSSEQFF. The CDR3 bases are TGTGCCAGCAGCCCATCCCAACAGGGAAGTAGTGAGCAGTTCTTC.

The chain carries TRBV14 and TRBJ2-1; 11 nucleotides match TRBD2. V shed 4 bases, J shed 6 bases, and the junction held 5 bases outside the gene matches. Germline V CDR1 and CDR2: SGHDN, FVKESK. This CDR3 has 15 amino acids. Here the CDR3 DNA reads TGTGCCAGCAGCCCACTAGCGGGGGACTCCAATGAGCAGTTCTTC. Translation gives CASSPLAGDSNEQFF.

The rearrangement uses TRBV14 and TRBJ2-5; D remains ambiguous. Germline assignment: CDR1 SGHDN and CDR2 FVKESK. Between the trimmed V and J ends, which lost 0 bases and 7 bases, there was a span of 6 bases. The CDR3 is 12 residues long. The DNA for the CDR3 is TGTGCCAGCAGCCAAGAGTACCGGACCCAGTACTTC. It yields the protein CASSQEYRTQYF.

V and J are TRBV9 and TRBJ2-7; D possibly corresponds to TRBD1 (6 bases). The ends were cut back, 0 bases at V and 9 bases at J, with 16 bases in the middle. CDR3 length: 14 residues. Looked up from germline, CDR1 is SGDLS and CDR2 is YYNGEE. The CDR3, as DNA: TGTGCCAGCAGCGTAGGTAACAGGGTGGACGCGCAGTACTTC. This sequence encodes CASSVGNRVDAQYF.

This sequence joins TRBV2 and TRBJ2-5, with 13 bases lining up with TRBD2. The V and J ends lost 6 bases and 2 bases, in that order; junction bases with no gene match: 9. From germline, CDR1 is SNHLY and CDR2 FYNNEI. The CDR3 length is 17 residues. The chain's CDR3 is CASSQKSTSGGQETQYF. CDR3 coding DNA: TGTGCCAGCAGCCAAAAATCGACTAGCGGGGGGCAAGAGACCCAGTACTTC.

The chain employs TRBV4-1 and TRBJ2-1; 15 bases agree with TRBD2. The CDR3 sequence is 16 residues long. The V and J ends lost 3 bases and 4 bases, in that order; junction bases with no gene match: 1. Germline V gene sequence: CDR1 MGHRA, CDR2 YSYEKL. CDR3 loop: CASSHGTSGGYNEQFF. The CDR3 DNA reads as TGCGCCAGCAGCCATGGGACTAGCGGGGGGTACAATGAGCAGTTCTTC.

This chain joins TRBV7-8 and TRBJ2-2; TRBD1 matches 9 bases. Looked up from germline, CDR1 is SGHVS and CDR2 is FQNEAQ. The V gene end was trimmed by 3 bases and the J gene end by 6 bases; junction bases not matched to a gene: 2. The CDR3 runs to 14 residues. CDR3 nucleotide sequence: TGTGCCAGCAGCTTGGACAGGGGTTCCGGGGAGCTGTTTTTT. Translating gives CASSLDRGSGELFF.

The chain couples TRBV7-2 to TRBJ2-3, with TRBD2 as a possible D gene (6 bases). The CDR3 is made up of 14 amino acids. The germline V and J ends were trimmed by 5 bases and 6 bases, with 15 bases remaining between them. Germline CDR1 is SGHTA and CDR2 is FQGNSA. The DNA of the CDR3 is TGTGCCAGCAGCCCCCGGCGGGGTATGGATACGCAGTATTTT. Residues: CASSPRRGMDTQYF.

The rearrangement uses TRBV7-9 and TRBJ2-7; 7 nucleotides align to TRBD1. This CDR3 is 15 amino acids long. CDR1 and CDR2 (germline): SEHNR, FQNEAQ (reference sequence). The J segment lost 0 bases and the V segment lost 6 bases, leaving 8 bases of the junction unmatched. The CDR3 DNA is TGTGCCAGCAGTCGAGAGGGGGCTATCTCCTACGAGCAGTACTTC. Protein sequence: CASSREGAISYEQYF.

V usage is TRBV7-3 and J usage is TRBJ2-3; TRBD2 aligns across 7 bases. J was trimmed by 5 bases and V by 5 bases; bases with no gene match: 7. The CDR3 length is 14 residues. The germline V gene has CDR1 SGHTA and CDR2 FQGTGA. CDR3 coding DNA: TGTGCCAGCAGCCTCCGGGGGAGGGAAGATACGCAGTATTTT. Its translation: CASSLRGREDTQYF.

V is TRBV13 and J is TRBJ1-1, with 9 bases that match TRBD1. This CDR3 comprises 13 residues. V shed 6 bases, J shed 3 bases, and the junction held 2 bases outside the gene matches. Germline lookup yields CDR1 PRHDT and CDR2 FYEKMQ (reference sequence). The CDR3 protein is CASRRTGDTEAFF. In DNA, the CDR3 is TGTGCCAGCAGACGGACAGGGGACACTGAAGCTTTCTTT. The variable domain in full, with the rest retrieved from reference TRBV13 and TRBJ1-1, is AAGVIQSPRHLIKEKRETATLKCYPIPRHDTVYWYQQGPGQDPQFLISFYEKMQSDKGSIPDRFSAQQFSDYHSELNMSSLELGDSALYFCASRRTGDTEAFFGQGTRLTVV.

The rearrangement joins TRBV6-5 to TRBJ2-5, with D possibly being TRBD2 (6 bases). The CDR3 is made up of 15 amino acids. V was pared by 5 bases and J by 2 bases, with 15 bases between. Germline lookup yields CDR1 MNHEY and CDR2 SVGAGI. The CDR3 nucleotides are TGTGCCAGCAGTCCGCGGGGACTGATACAAGAGACCCAGTACTTC. This translates into CASSPRGLIQETQYF.

The chain links TRBV7-8 to TRBJ1-5; a weak D match, TRBD1 (5 bases). CDR1 SGHVS and CDR2 FQNEAQ come from the germline V gene. The CDR3 sequence is 15 residues long. With 3 bases removed from V and 1 base from J, the gap between germline ends came to 10 bases. Written as DNA, the CDR3 is TGTGCCAGCAGCTTCACCAGGGTGAGCAATCAGCCCCAGCATTTT. Amino acids: CASSFTRVSNQPQHF.

The V call is TRBV7-2, the J call TRBJ1-6; 10 nucleotides line up with TRBD1. The length of the CDR3 is 14 residues. Germline CDR1 and CDR2: SGHTA and FQGNSA. After removal of 4 bases from V and 9 bases from J, the junction contained 3 bases not matched to a gene. The DNA of the CDR3 is TGTGCCAGCAGCTCACGGGACAGGGGTTCACCCCTCCACTTT. Its translation: CASSSRDRGSPLHF. Drawing the rest from reference TRBV7-2 and TRBJ1-6, the complete variable domain is GAGVSQSPSNKVTEKGKDVELRCDPISGHTALYWYRQSLGQGLEFLIYFQGNSAPDKSGLPSDRFSAERTGGSVSTLTIQRTQQEDSAVYLCASSSRDRGSPLHFGNGTRLTVT.

The chain is built from TRBV27 and TRBJ1-2; the match to TRBD1 covers 8 bases. The germline gives CDR1 MNHEY, CDR2 SMNVEV (reference sequence). V shed 3 bases, J shed 7 bases, and the junction held 10 bases outside the gene matches. This CDR3 comprises 15 residues. This CDR3 reads CASSLEWDRPFGYTF. DNA of the CDR3: TGTGCCAGCAGTTTGGAGTGGGACAGGCCCTTTGGCTACACCTTC.

The chain uses TRBV11-1 and TRBJ1-1; D might be TRBD1 (5 bases). The germline V gene encodes CDR1 SGHAT and CDR2 FQDESV (reference sequence). This CDR3 is 13 amino acids long. V was trimmed by 5 bases and J by 1 base, leaving 8 bases between them. The CDR3 is CASSLTENTEAFF. CDR3 sequence (DNA): TGTGCCAGCAGCCTGACAGAGAACACTGAAGCTTTCTTT.

The V gene is TRBV29-1, the J gene TRBJ2-5; D may be TRBD2 (6 bases). This CDR3 spans 13 amino acids. The germline V and J ends were trimmed by 6 bases and 0 bases, with 11 bases remaining between them. CDR1 SQVTM and CDR2 ANQGSEA come from the germline V gene. The CDR3 DNA reads TGCAGCGTCGTCCGGGACTACCAAGAGACCCAGTACTTC. Its translation is CSVVRDYQETQYF.

Regarding this clone: This specimen includes other DNA sequences encoding the same CDR3. This chain connects TRBV14 to TRBJ1-2, with 7 bases fitting TRBD1. The CDR3 runs to 14 residues. In germline, CDR1 is SGHDN, CDR2 FVKESK. The J segment lost 3 bases and the V segment lost 1 base, leaving 2 bases of the junction unmatched. CDR3 residues: CASSQAGTDYGYTF. DNA for the CDR3: TGTGCCAGCAGCCAAGCTGGGACAGACTATGGCTACACCTTC.

This sequence joins TRBV6-5 and TRBJ2-7; unclear D gene. The CDR3 is made up of 11 amino acids. CDR1 and CDR2 from the germline V gene are MNHEY and SVGAGI. Trimming shortened V by 4 bases and J by 4 bases, and 5 bases separated the two germline ends. The DNA of the CDR3 is TGTGCCAGCAGTTTAGGGTACGAGCAGTACTTC. Encoded protein: CASSLGYEQYF.

The rearrangement uses TRBV9 and TRBJ2-5; D uncertain. Trimming shortened V by 8 bases and J by 4 bases, and 15 bases separated the two germline ends. Germline loops: CDR1 SGDLS, CDR2 YYNGEE. The CDR3 has 13 amino acids. The CDR3 DNA follows: TGTGCCAGACATTCTGGGCGTGGAGAGACCCAGTACTTC. Its protein product is CARHSGRGETQYF.

This chain links TRBV2 with TRBJ2-5, with a possible D match to TRBD1 (6 bases). This CDR3 is 14 amino acids long. Germline loops: CDR1 SNHLY, CDR2 FYNNEI. Trimming cost V 5 bases and J 5 bases, with 15 bases left between them. Here the CDR3 reads CASSNYRVMETQYF. Written as DNA, the CDR3 is TGTGCCAGCAGTAACTACAGGGTTATGGAGACCCAGTACTTC.

This clone was seen just once. This rearrangement joins TRBV7-2 to TRBJ2-7, with no clear D. CDR3 length equals 14 residues. V lost 0 bases and J 3 bases, leaving 9 bases between the germline ends. Germline loops: CDR1 SGHTA, CDR2 FQGNSA. The CDR3 sequence is CASSLALFDYEQYF. CDR3 bases: TGTGCCAGCAGCTTAGCGCTGTTCGACTACGAGCAGTACTTC. The entire variable domain, with the rest obtained from reference TRBV7-2 and TRBJ2-7, is as follows: GAGVSQSPSNKVTEKGKDVELRCDPISGHTALYWYRQSLGQGLEFLIYFQGNSAPDKSGLPSDRFSAERTGGSVSTLTIQRTQQEDSAVYLCASSLALFDYEQYFGPGTRLTVT.

The chain couples TRBV30 to TRBJ2-3, with TRBD2 identical over 15 bases. Per the germline V gene, CDR1 is GTSNPN and CDR2 is SVGIG (reference sequence). V lost 3 bases, J lost 7 bases, and 8 bases stayed unmatched. CDR3 length: 16 amino acids. The chain's CDR3 is CAWSRFGLAGGNTQYF. The CDR3 nucleotides read TGTGCCTGGAGCCGTTTTGGACTAGCGGGGGGGAATACGCAGTATTTT.

This clone appeared a single time. The chain combines TRBV6-1 with TRBJ2-3; 10 bases map to TRBD2. Germline CDR1 reads MNHNS; CDR2 reads SASEGT. This CDR3 is built from 17 residues. Trimming at V came to 2 bases and at J to 1 base, leaving 6 bases not matched to a gene. CDR3 loop: CASSELSLAGGTDTQYF. CDR3 DNA: TGTGCCAGCAGTGAACTTTCGCTAGCGGGGGGCACAGATACGCAGTATTTT.

This sequence joins TRBV5-5 and TRBJ1-2; D might be TRBD1 (6 bases). Per the germline V gene, CDR1 is SGHKS and CDR2 is YYEKEE (reference sequence). This CDR3 is 15 amino acids long. V lost 0 bases, J lost 1 base, and 10 bases lay in between. CDR3 loop: CASSLARTVNYGYTF. The CDR3 region has the DNA TGTGCCAGCAGCTTGGCGAGGACAGTTAACTATGGCTACACCTTC.

The chain carries TRBV29-1 and TRBJ1-5, with 8 bases identical to TRBD1. CDR1 and CDR2 from the germline V gene are SQVTM and ANQGSEA. Losses at the gene ends were 6 bases for V and 1 base for J; bases not matched to a gene: 5. The CDR3 has 14 residues. The CDR3 is CSVGGQASNQPQHF. CDR3 bases: TGCAGCGTGGGGGGACAGGCGAGCAATCAGCCCCAGCATTTT.

This chain joins TRBV19 and TRBJ2-2, with 7 nucleotides matching TRBD1. J lost 7 bases, V lost 10 bases, and 6 bases had no gene match. This CDR3 has 12 amino acids. The V gene's germline CDR1 is LNHDA and CDR2 SQIVND (reference sequence). This CDR3 is CATGQVVGELFF. The CDR3 bases are TGTGCCACCGGACAGGTTGTCGGGGAGCTGTTTTTT.